This entry lists 2 T cell receptor beta chains sequenced from one sample in a study of blood T cell repertoires in COVID-19. TCRdb's copy holds only in-frame clones and misses some; the assay was immunoSEQ multiplex PCR. The table lists around 340,000 clones, roughly 90% of them singletons, with around 0.92% in the top ten. Sequencing was done on a sample of PBMCs or T cells enriched from blood (not recorded which). These TCRs come from a woman between 25 and 40 years old who had been exposed to COVID-19.

This clone was seen only a few times. The chain is built from TRBV3-1 (or the pseudogene TRBV3-2) and TRBJ2-1; D possibly corresponds to TRBD1 (6 bases). The V and J ends lost 4 bases and 9 bases respectively, with 10 bases between them. Germline V gene lookup returns CDR1 LGHDT and CDR2 YNNKEL (reference sequence). The CDR3 runs 12 residues. This CDR3 is CASSLTGPEQFF. CDR3 bases: TGTGCCAGCAGCCTAACAGGGCCTGAGCAGTTCTTC.

This rearrangement joins TRBV6-5 to TRBJ1-5; D uncertain. V was shortened by 0 bases and J by 6 bases, with 12 bases between the two germline ends. This CDR3 comprises 15 residues. Germline CDR1 reads MNHEY; CDR2 reads SVGAGI. CDR3 DNA: TGTGCCAGCAGTTACTCGAGTCAGGCTTTTCAGCCCCAGCATTTT. Protein product: CASSYSSQAFQPQHF.